Following are 27 T cell receptor beta chains from one sample sequenced in a study of T-cell memory formation after mild COVID-19. MiXCR was run by TCRdb on the 5' RACE reads, yielding one entry per CDR3 protein. In the table there are around 300,000 distinct CDR3 sequences, 13% to 15% of which are singletons. Sequencing used PBMCs or a T cell subset sorted from them (not recorded which). The receptors originated from a man between 18 and 35 years old who had mild COVID-19 (a few samples of this study predate the infection). Cell type and time point are not known.

V usage is TRBV20-1 and J usage is TRBJ2-5; D is ambiguous. This CDR3 region has 13 residues. Trimming stripped 2 bases from V and 3 bases from J, with 10 bases between. Germline-derived CDR1 and CDR2 are DFQATT and SNEGSKA (reference sequence). CDR3 protein: CSARIGREETQYF. The CDR3 DNA sequence: TGCAGTGCTAGAATAGGCAGAGAAGAGACCCAGTACTTC.

In this sample, this clonotype turned up a few times. This rearrangement joins TRBV11-2 to TRBJ2-2, with TRBD1 matching 7 bases. After removal of 3 bases from V and 6 bases from J, the junction contained 1 base not matched to a gene. The CDR3 spans 13 residues. From germline, CDR1 is SGHAT and CDR2 FQNNGV. Here the CDR3 reads CASSFQGAGELFF. The CDR3 DNA sequence: TGTGCCAGCAGCTTCCAGGGGGCCGGGGAGCTGTTTTTT.

CDR3 coding DNA: TGTGCCAGCAGCAGGGCCACCGGGGAGCTGTTTTTT. Translating it yields CASSRATGELFF. The J gene is TRBJ2-2, the V gene TRBV9; D call uncertain. This CDR3 spans 12 amino acids. V was cut by 4 bases and J by 4 bases, with 5 bases left in between. The germline gives CDR1 SGDLS, CDR2 YYNGEE. The full variable domain, in which reference TRBV9 and TRBJ2-2 provide the parts outside the CDR3, is DSGVTQTPKHLITATGQRVTLRCSPRSGDLSVYWYQQSLDQGLQFLIQYYNGEERAKGNILERFSAQQFPDLHSELNLSSLELGDSALYFCASSRATGELFFGEGSRLTVL.

This chain uses TRBV2 with TRBJ2-1; the D is unclear. The germline gives CDR1 SNHLY, CDR2 FYNNEI. The CDR3 spans 14 residues. V was pared by 6 bases and J by 4 bases, with 13 bases between. The CDR3 DNA sequence: TGTGCCAGCAGGGGCGGCAACCGGTACAATGAGCAGTTCTTC. Its translation: CASRGGNRYNEQFF.

This clonotype was seen a handful of times. The rearrangement links TRBV25-1 to TRBJ2-3, with TRBD1 matching over 8 bases. V shed 7 bases, J shed 4 bases, and the junction held 7 bases outside the gene matches. This CDR3 is built from 14 residues. Germline-derived CDR1 and CDR2 are MGHDK and SYGVNS. The DNA of the CDR3 is TGTGCCAGCACGGGCAGGGGGCGAGCAGATACGCAGTATTTT. Its protein is CASTGRGRADTQYF.

The chain uses TRBV20-1 and TRBJ2-7, with D perhaps matching TRBD1 (5 bases). Germline V gene data show CDR1 as DFQATT and CDR2 as SNEGSKA (reference sequence). Trimming left V 5 bases short and J 3 bases short, with 11 bases between. The CDR3 sequence is 12 residues long. The CDR3 DNA reads TGCAGTGCTGAAGACAGTTTCTACGAGCAGTACTTC. This translates into CSAEDSFYEQYF.

CDR3: CASSSGPGQGYEQYV. Written as DNA, the CDR3 is TGCGCCAGCAGCTCAGGTCCGGGACAGGGCTACGAGCAGTACGTC. V and J are TRBV5-1 and TRBJ2-7; 9 positions match TRBD1. The CDR3 totals 15 residues. Trimming took 3 bases from V and 3 from J; bases not matched to a gene: 7. Germline values: CDR1 SGHRS, CDR2 YFSETQ.

Many counts were recorded for this clonotype. The chain combines TRBV7-9 with TRBJ2-2; D remains unclear. The CDR3 runs 12 residues. Germline CDR1 is SEHNR and CDR2 is FQNEAQ (reference sequence). Between the trimmed V and J ends, which lost 2 bases and 7 bases, there was a span of 5 bases. CDR3 DNA sequence: TGTGCCAGCAGCTTATACGTCGGGGAGCTGTTTTTT. Its protein product is CASSLYVGELFF.

This clonotype was detected many times. This chain uses TRBV4-2 with TRBJ2-7; 10 bases fit TRBD2. The CDR3 runs to 15 residues. With 3 bases clipped from V and 1 base from J, the junction kept 3 bases outside the gene matches. CDR1 and CDR2 from the germline V gene are LGHNA and YNFKEQ. As DNA, the CDR3 is TGTGCCAGCAGCCAGCATAGCGGGGGGTCCTACGAGCAGTACTTC. Translated: CASSQHSGGSYEQYF.

This clonotype occurred a few times. The rearrangement uses TRBV7-2 and TRBJ1-5, with D hard to call. CDR3 length: 13 amino acids. Trimming pared 3 bases from V and 5 bases from J, leaving 8 bases between. CDR1 and CDR2 from the germline V gene are SGHTA and FQGNSA. In DNA form, the CDR3 reads TGTGCCAGCAGCTTTACGGAGCATCAGCCCCAGCATTTT. Translated: CASSFTEHQPQHF.

This chain uses TRBV6-2 or TRBV6-3 with TRBJ2-1, with no clear D. CDR1 and CDR2 from the germline V gene are MNHEY and SVGEGT. The CDR3 totals 11 residues. Trimming stripped 3 bases from V and 7 bases from J, with 4 bases between. This CDR3 is CASSYANEQFF. For the CDR3, the DNA is TGTGCCAGCAGTTATGCGAATGAGCAGTTCTTC.

The V call is TRBV7-9, the J call TRBJ1-1, with D maybe TRBD1 (5 bases). The germline V gene encodes CDR1 SEHNR and CDR2 FQNEAQ (reference sequence). The CDR3 is made up of 14 amino acids. V gave up 3 bases and J gave up 1 base, with 9 bases separating them. CDR3 DNA sequence: TGTGCCAGCAGCTTTGGGGGGACGAACACTGAAGCTTTCTTT. Translating gives CASSFGGTNTEAFF.

This rearrangement joins TRBV7-6 to TRBJ2-2; TRBD2 might be the D (5 bases). V was shortened by 2 bases and J by 2 bases, with 12 bases between the two germline ends. The CDR3 is made up of 16 amino acids. CDR1 is SGHVS and CDR2 is FNYEAQ in the germline V gene. The DNA for the CDR3 is TGTGCCAGCAGCTTAAGGTCCGGGGAAAACACCGGGGAGCTGTTTTTT. The encoded protein is CASSLRSGENTGELFF.

This clonotype was counted only a few times. The gene calls are TRBV24-1 and TRBJ2-3; D remains ambiguous. Trimming cost V 4 bases and J 4 bases, with 14 bases left between them. CDR3 size: 15 residues. Germline CDR1 and CDR2: KGHDR and SFDVKD. The CDR3 region is CATSELSGGADTQYF. The CDR3, as DNA: TGTGCCACCAGTGAGCTTTCAGGTGGCGCAGATACGCAGTATTTT.

This clonotype was counted ten times or more. This sequence joins TRBV5-1 and TRBJ2-5; D is unresolved. V was shortened by 8 bases and J by 0 bases, with 8 bases between the two germline ends. The CDR3 runs to 12 residues. Germline V CDR1 and CDR2: SGHRS, YFSETQ. CDR3 sequence: CASHQYQETQYF. In DNA form, the CDR3 reads TGCGCCAGTCACCAGTACCAAGAGACCCAGTACTTC.

V and J are TRBV7-9 and TRBJ2-1, with 7 bases matching TRBD2. This CDR3 has 16 amino acids. Looked up from germline, CDR1 is SEHNR and CDR2 is FQNEAQ (reference sequence). Trimming took 5 bases from V and 0 from J; bases not matched to a gene: 7. CDR3 in amino acids: CASSPGGGSSYNEQFF. DNA for the CDR3: TGTGCCAGCAGCCCCGGGGGAGGGAGCTCCTACAATGAGCAGTTCTTC.

This clonotype was picked up a small number of times. The chain joins TRBV7-2 to TRBJ2-3, with unresolved D. CDR3 length equals 13 residues. Germline lookup yields CDR1 SGHTA and CDR2 FQGNSA. The V end lost 2 bases, the J end lost 8 bases, and 11 bases lay between the germline ends. The CDR3 coding sequence is TGTGCCAGCAGCTTAACAGTATGGGGTACGCAGTATTTT. This gives the protein CASSLTVWGTQYF.

Note on this clonotype: This may come from a read error, since a much larger clone is one base off. The chain carries TRBV11-2 and TRBJ2-2, with D maybe TRBD2 (5 bases). The CDR3 extends over 12 amino acids. CDR1 is SGHAT and CDR2 is FQNNGV in the germline V gene. V was cut by 3 bases and J by 7 bases, with 6 bases left in between. DNA of the CDR3: TGTGCCAGCAGCTTCGGGATCGGGGAGCTGTTTTTT. The encoded protein is CASSFGIGELFF.

The genes are TRBV5-1 and TRBJ1-3; D is possibly TRBD1 (5 bases). CDR1 and CDR2 from the germline V gene are SGHRS and YFSETQ. This CDR3 comprises 14 residues. V lost 0 bases to trimming and J lost 3 bases, with 7 bases between them. In DNA form, the CDR3 reads TGCGCCAGCAGCTTGGCAGGGTATGGAAACACCATATATTTT. Amino acid sequence: CASSLAGYGNTIYF. The full variable domain, rest sourced from reference TRBV5-1 and TRBJ1-3, is KAGVTQTPRYLIKTRGQQVTLSCSPISGHRSVSWYQQTPGQGLQFLFEYFSETQRNKGNFPGRFSGRQFSNSRSEMNVSTLELGDSALYLCASSLAGYGNTIYFGEGSWLTVV.

The chain is built from TRBV5-1 and TRBJ1-2, with D perhaps matching TRBD1 (6 bases). There are 12 residues in the CDR3. The germline V and J ends were trimmed by 5 bases and 4 bases, with 9 bases remaining between them. Per the germline V gene, CDR1 is SGHRS and CDR2 is YFSETQ. CDR3 amino acids: CASRAGVYGYTF. The CDR3 DNA is TGCGCCAGCAGGGCAGGGGTCTATGGCTACACCTTC.

The J gene is TRBJ1-2, the V gene TRBV19; D might be TRBD1 (6 bases). Germline CDR1 reads LNHDA; CDR2 reads SQIVND (reference sequence). The V end was cut by 7 bases, the J end by 5 bases, with 20 bases between. The CDR3 covers 15 residues. In DNA form, the CDR3 reads TGTGCCAGTACCTTGACAGGTCAAGGCGGGTATGGCTACACCTTC. Translated: CASTLTGQGGYGYTF.

This clonotype has more than one count but fewer than ten. The chain has TRBV7-9 and TRBJ2-5, with 7 bases aligning to TRBD1. The CDR3 has 18 amino acids. The junction had 18 bases not matched to a gene; V was cut back by 6 bases and J by 2 bases. Germline V gene sequence: CDR1 SEHNR, CDR2 FQNEAQ (reference sequence). The CDR3 nucleotides are TGTGCCAGCAGGCCATCTTTCGATTTTAGGGGGCTTCAAGAGACCCAGTACTTC. This codes for CASRPSFDFRGLQETQYF.

The chain links TRBV28 to TRBJ1-2; 11 bases agree with TRBD1. The V gene's germline CDR1 is MDHEN and CDR2 SYDVKM. This CDR3 is built from 13 residues. The V segment lost 6 bases and the J segment 6 bases; nucleotides outside the gene matches: 3. This CDR3 reads CASRAGQGDGYTF. The CDR3 region has the DNA TGTGCCAGCAGGGCGGGACAGGGGGATGGCTACACCTTC.

The sample holds a few counts of this clonotype. The J gene is TRBJ1-2, the V gene TRBV29-1; D possibly corresponds to TRBD1 (5 bases). Germline lookup yields CDR1 SQVTM and CDR2 ANQGSEA. The CDR3 contains 12 residues. The germline V and J ends were trimmed by 6 bases and 5 bases, with 13 bases remaining between them. The CDR3 coding sequence is TGCAGCGTCGGGGCCCAGGGATATGGCTACACCTTC. This gives the protein CSVGAQGYGYTF.

The chain combines TRBV5-5 with TRBJ1-5, with a weak D call TRBD1 (5 bases). V was shortened by 2 bases and J by 9 bases, with 18 bases between the two germline ends. The CDR3 spans 15 residues. CDR1 is SGHKS and CDR2 is YYEKEE in the germline V gene (reference sequence). CDR3 nucleotide sequence: TGTGCCAGCAGCTTAGCAGGGCCCGGGAACCGGCCCCAGCATTTT. Translated, it gives CASSLAGPGNRPQHF.

The sample holds a few counts of this clonotype. The J gene is TRBJ2-1, the V gene TRBV5-1; D is possibly TRBD1 or TRBD2 (5 bases each). V was shortened by 1 base and J by 8 bases, with 19 bases between the two germline ends. The germline V gene has CDR1 SGHRS and CDR2 YFSETQ. CDR3 length equals 16 residues. The CDR3 protein is CASSLLSYRDGDEQFF. The CDR3, as DNA: TGCGCCAGCAGCTTGCTCTCGTACCGGGACGGAGATGAGCAGTTCTTC.

This clonotype was seen at least ten times. V gene TRBV5-1 combines with J gene TRBJ2-7; D gene uncertain. Per germline, CDR1 SGHRS and CDR2 YFSETQ. The CDR3 covers 14 residues. Trimming stripped 0 bases from V and 0 bases from J, with 7 bases between. CDR3 loop: CASSLDPSSYEQYV. The CDR3 DNA sequence: TGCGCCAGCAGCTTGGATCCGAGCTCCTACGAGCAGTACGTC.